What follows are 31 T cell receptor beta chains derived from one specimen sequenced in a study of T cell changes during pregnancy in multiple sclerosis. The protocol was immunoSEQ multiplex PCR, while the TCRdb copy is restricted to in-frame clones and leaves out a portion. This table holds 65,000 to 70,000 clones, roughly 92% found once. The sample in question was peripheral blood, obtained in the third trimester of pregnancy. Receptor source: a female donor in good health, enrolled as a control in a pregnancy study.

In DNA, the CDR3 is TGTGCCAGCAGCCAAGAGGTCCCAGCGGGAGTTTTCGATACGCAGTATTTT. Its protein is CASSQEVPAGVFDTQYF. V gene TRBV14 combines with J gene TRBJ2-3; 8 bases fit TRBD2. CDR1 is SGHDN and CDR2 is FVKESK in the germline V gene. The length of the CDR3 is 17 residues. J was trimmed by 6 bases and V by 0 bases; bases with no gene match: 11.

This chain connects TRBV30 to TRBJ2-7; 10 nucleotides align to TRBD1. The CDR3 length is 14 residues. The junction had 4 bases not matched to a gene; V was cut back by 4 bases and J by 1 base. The V gene's germline CDR1 is GTSNPN and CDR2 SVGIG (reference sequence). This CDR3 is CAWTRDRGSYEQYF. In nucleotides, the CDR3 is TGTGCCTGGACGAGGGACAGGGGTTCCTACGAGCAGTACTTC.

This clone was seen a few times. The chain combines TRBV5-4 with TRBJ1-6; possible D gene TRBD1, 6 bases. V was pared by 4 bases and J by 7 bases, with 15 bases between. This CDR3 contains 15 residues. Germline CDR1 SGHNT, CDR2 YYREEE (reference sequence). In DNA form, the CDR3 reads TGTGCCAGCAGCAATGCCTTGCAGGGGAATTCACCCCTCCACTTT. This sequence encodes CASSNALQGNSPLHF.

The V and J genes are TRBV4-3 and TRBJ2-1; 8 bases fit TRBD2. V was pared by 0 bases and J by 9 bases, with 16 bases of the junction left unmatched. The CDR3 totals 18 residues. CDR1 and CDR2 (germline): LGHNA, YSLEER. The CDR3 loop reads CASSQDLLEIAGYAEQFF. The CDR3 DNA sequence: TGCGCCAGCAGCCAAGATCTCCTTGAGATAGCGGGGTACGCTGAGCAGTTCTTC.

The V gene is TRBV19, the J gene TRBJ1-5; TRBD1 is a possible D gene (5 bases). The germline V and J ends were trimmed by 5 bases and 7 bases, with 15 bases remaining between them. Germline CDR1 LNHDA, CDR2 SQIVND (reference sequence). The CDR3 covers 14 residues. CDR3 nucleotides: TGTGCCAGTAGTTCGGACACCCCAGGCCAGCCCCAGCATTTT. As protein: CASSSDTPGQPQHF.

V gene TRBV28 combines with J gene TRBJ2-1; D possibly corresponds to TRBD2 (6 bases). Germline values: CDR1 MDHEN, CDR2 SYDVKM. This CDR3 has 15 residues. V was trimmed by 5 bases and J by 6 bases, leaving 17 bases between them. CDR3 sequence: CASSPTSFVGNEQFF. The CDR3 region has the DNA TGTGCCAGCAGTCCGACTAGTTTTGTCGGCAATGAGCAGTTCTTC. Combining the CDR3 with reference TRBV28 and TRBJ2-1 gives the whole variable domain DVKVTQSSRYLVKRTGEKVFLECVQDMDHENMFWYRQDPGLGLRLIYFSYDVKMKEKGDIPEGYSVSREKKERFSLILESASTNQTSMYLCASSPTSFVGNEQFFGPGTRLTVL.

This clone turned up a few times. The V and J genes are TRBV7-9 and TRBJ2-7; D might be TRBD1 (6 bases). Trimming took 8 bases from V and 5 from J, leaving 16 bases between them. CDR3 length: 13 residues. Germline values: CDR1 SEHNR, CDR2 FQNEAQ (reference sequence). CDR3 loop: CASGGGRGNEQYF. CDR3 nucleotide sequence: TGTGCCAGCGGAGGCGGCAGGGGAAACGAGCAGTACTTC.

The CDR3 bases are TGTGCCAGCAGCAAGCGACAGCAGAACACTGAAGCTTTCTTT. It is translated as CASSKRQQNTEAFF. The chain employs TRBV7-2 and TRBJ1-1; D perhaps matches TRBD1 (5 bases). Germline CDR1 is SGHTA and CDR2 is FQGNSA. Trimming removed 5 bases at V and 1 base at J, with 11 bases between. The CDR3 contains 14 residues.

The rearrangement links TRBV5-1 to TRBJ2-7; TRBD1 matches 10 bases. V trimming: 4 bases; J trimming: 0 bases; junction bases outside the gene matches: 4. The CDR3 sequence is 15 residues long. Germline CDR1 reads SGHRS; CDR2 reads YFSETQ. The CDR3 bases are TGCGCCAGCAGCGAGGACAGGGGGTACTCCTACGAGCAGTACTTC. Translation gives CASSEDRGYSYEQYF. The full variable domain, with the rest looked up from reference TRBV5-1 and TRBJ2-7, is KAGVTQTPRYLIKTRGQQVTLSCSPISGHRSVSWYQQTPGQGLQFLFEYFSETQRNKGNFPGRFSGRQFSNSRSEMNVSTLELGDSALYLCASSEDRGYSYEQYFGPGTRLTVT.

The chain uses TRBV2 and TRBJ2-5, with 9 bases lining up with TRBD2. With the DNA end fitting TRBJ2-7 better, the J assignment may be wrong. The CDR3 extends over 14 amino acids. Germline V CDR1 and CDR2: SNHLY, FYNNEI. This CDR3 is CASQGTSNSYEQYF. In DNA, the CDR3 is TGTGCCAGTCAAGGGACTAGCAACTCCTACGAGCAGTACTTC.

The chain links TRBV6-5 to TRBJ2-7; D is possibly TRBD1 (6 bases). The CDR3 spans 11 residues. Germline lookup yields CDR1 MNHEY and CDR2 SVGAGI. Trimming took 7 bases from V and 5 from J, leaving 9 bases between them. DNA for the CDR3: TGTGCCAGCACCAGGGGCCACGAGCAGTACTTC. Its protein is CASTRGHEQYF.

The gene calls are TRBV9 and TRBJ2-7, with D possibly matching TRBD1 (5 bases). CDR3 length equals 13 residues. Germline CDR1 SGDLS, CDR2 YYNGEE. Trimming pared 0 bases from V and 6 bases from J, leaving 10 bases between. The CDR3 sequence: CASSVEQAGEQYF. Here the CDR3 DNA reads TGTGCCAGCAGCGTAGAACAGGCCGGCGAGCAGTACTTC.

V usage is TRBV30 and J usage is TRBJ1-5, with 9 bases fitting TRBD1. J lost 16 bases, V lost 1 base, and 5 bases had no gene match. The germline gives CDR1 GTSNPN, CDR2 SVGIG (reference sequence). The CDR3 consists of 11 residues. CDR3 nucleotide sequence: TGTGCCTGGAGTGGACAGGGGGTTGCACATTTT. Translation gives CAWSGQGVAHF. The variable domain in full, with the rest retrieved from reference TRBV30 and TRBJ1-5, is SQTIHQWPATLVQPVGSPLSLECTVEGTSNPNLYWYRQAAGRGLQLLFYSVGIGQISSEVPQNLSASRPQDRQFILSSKKLLLSDSGFYLCAWSGQGVAHFGDGTRLSIL.

This clone showed up just once. This sequence joins TRBV2 and TRBJ2-3; 16 nucleotides align to TRBD2. V was clipped by 6 bases and J by 4 bases; unmatched bases: 1. The CDR3 consists of 15 residues. Germline values: CDR1 SNHLY, CDR2 FYNNEI. As DNA, the CDR3 is TGTGCCAGCAGCGGGACTAGCGGGAGGGCAGATACGCAGTATTTT. This codes for CASSGTSGRADTQYF.

The genes are TRBV9 and TRBJ1-1, with 7 bases identical to TRBD1. Germline CDR1 is SGDLS and CDR2 is YYNGEE. Trimming removed 3 bases from V and 3 bases from J; junction bases left unmatched: 5. The CDR3 has 14 residues. The CDR3 here is CASSAWTGYTEAFF. The DNA of the CDR3 is TGTGCCAGCAGCGCCTGGACAGGCTACACTGAAGCTTTCTTT.

This sequence joins TRBV7-2 and TRBJ1-1; D may be TRBD1 (5 bases). CDR1 is SGHTA and CDR2 is FQGNSA in the germline V gene. Trimming left V 5 bases short and J 1 base short, with 17 bases between. This CDR3 spans 16 amino acids. CDR3 in amino acids: CASSRWSWQGNTEAFF. CDR3 DNA sequence: TGTGCCAGCAGCCGATGGTCCTGGCAGGGGAACACTGAAGCTTTCTTT.

This clone appeared once. V is TRBV7-9 and J is TRBJ2-7; a weak D match, TRBD1 (5 bases). Deletions cut 5 bases from V and 3 bases from J, with 17 bases between. CDR3 length equals 15 residues. The germline gives CDR1 SEHNR, CDR2 FQNEAQ (reference sequence). This chain's CDR3 is CASSPSAGLVYEQYF. The CDR3 nucleotides read TGTGCCAGCAGCCCCTCCGCAGGGCTAGTCTACGAGCAGTACTTC.

The chain is built from TRBV30 and TRBJ1-2; tentative D call: TRBD1 (5 bases). The CDR3 is made up of 12 amino acids. Between the trimmed V and J ends, which lost 2 bases and 6 bases, there was a span of 10 bases. In germline, CDR1 is GTSNPN, CDR2 SVGIG (reference sequence). Here the CDR3 reads CAWSRREDGYTF. CDR3 sequence (DNA): TGTGCCTGGAGTCGCAGGGAGGATGGCTACACCTTC. The full variable domain, rest sourced from reference TRBV30 and TRBJ1-2, is SQTIHQWPATLVQPVGSPLSLECTVEGTSNPNLYWYRQAAGRGLQLLFYSVGIGQISSEVPQNLSASRPQDRQFILSSKKLLLSDSGFYLCAWSRREDGYTFGSGTRLTVV.

The chain is built from TRBV7-8 and TRBJ2-3, with 9 bases that match TRBD2. There are 15 residues in the CDR3. CDR1 is SGHVS, CDR2 FQNEAQ, per germline. The ends lost 4 bases at V and 2 bases at J; junction bases unmatched: 4. The CDR3 DNA sequence: TGTGCCAGCAGCTCCGCGGGAGGGGTCACAGATACGCAGTATTTT. Translated: CASSSAGGVTDTQYF.

The chain carries TRBV28 and TRBJ1-5; perhaps TRBD1 as D (5 bases). CDR3 length: 16 residues. The germline V gene has CDR1 MDHEN and CDR2 SYDVKM. The V end was cut by 5 bases, the J end by 2 bases, with 16 bases between. The CDR3 spells CASSGQGILRNQPQHF. The CDR3 DNA reads as TGTGCCAGCAGTGGCCAGGGAATCCTACGCAATCAGCCCCAGCATTTT.

The chain recombines TRBV27 with TRBJ2-1; D gene unclear. CDR1 MNHEY and CDR2 SMNVEV come from the germline V gene (reference sequence). Trimming cost V 5 bases and J 0 bases, with 14 bases left between them. The CDR3 is 16 residues long. The CDR3 DNA sequence: TGTGCCAGCAGTCGTAAGCGAACAAGCTCCTACAATGAGCAGTTCTTC. It specifies CASSRKRTSSYNEQFF.

The chain couples TRBV7-9 to TRBJ1-5; D is perhaps TRBD1 (5 bases). The germline CDR1 and CDR2 sequences are SEHNR and FQNEAQ (reference sequence). V was pared by 4 bases and J by 3 bases, with 13 bases between. CDR3 size: 15 residues. The CDR3 DNA reads TGTGCCAGCAGCTCCGGAGGGGCGACCAATCAGCCCCAGCATTTT. The encoded protein is CASSSGGATNQPQHF.

V and J are TRBV6-5 and TRBJ2-1; 9 bases line up with TRBD2. Germline V gene lookup returns CDR1 MNHEY and CDR2 SVGAGI. After removal of 6 bases from V and 7 bases from J, the junction contained 10 bases not matched to a gene. CDR3 length: 15 residues. CDR3 amino acids: CASRPPVAGVNEQFF. The CDR3 DNA is TGTGCCAGCAGACCCCCGGTAGCGGGAGTGAATGAGCAGTTCTTC.

The chain combines TRBV9 with TRBJ2-7; 8 bases align to TRBD1. This CDR3 contains 17 residues. CDR1 and CDR2 (germline): SGDLS, YYNGEE. Trimming cost V 5 bases and J 3 bases; bases outside gene matches: 16. CDR3 region: CASRGATRQGLLYEQYF. For the CDR3, the DNA is TGTGCCAGCAGAGGGGCCACACGACAGGGGTTACTCTACGAGCAGTACTTC.

V gene TRBV11-2 combines with J gene TRBJ2-3; 9 nucleotides agree with TRBD2. V lost 1 base, J lost 1 base, and 12 bases stayed unmatched. The CDR3 contains 19 residues. Germline V lookup: CDR1 SGHAT, CDR2 FQNNGV. As DNA, the CDR3 is TGTGCCAGCAGCTTAGGAGCGGGGGGCACCTCGGTGGGCACAGATACGCAGTATTTT. Amino acids: CASSLGAGGTSVGTDTQYF.

The J gene is TRBJ1-1, the V gene TRBV4-2; 8 bases align to TRBD1. The germline V gene encodes CDR1 LGHNA and CDR2 YNFKEQ. The J segment lost 5 bases and the V segment lost 6 bases, leaving 8 bases of the junction unmatched. This CDR3 contains 14 residues. The CDR3, as DNA: TGTGCCAGCAGAGATACAGGGGGATGGACTGAAGCTTTCTTT. Amino acids: CASRDTGGWTEAFF.

The V and J genes are TRBV29-1 and TRBJ2-7; tentative D call: TRBD1 (6 bases). The germline V gene encodes CDR1 SQVTM and CDR2 ANQGSEA. The ends were cut back, 2 bases at V and 7 bases at J, with 15 bases in the middle. This CDR3 spans 13 amino acids. The DNA for the CDR3 is TGCAGCGTTGAAACGGGCAGGGGAGTTGAGCAGTACTTC. It translates to CSVETGRGVEQYF.

This rearrangement joins TRBV4-3 to TRBJ2-7; 10 bases are shared with TRBD2. This CDR3 comprises 16 residues. Losses at the gene ends were 4 bases for V and 3 bases for J; bases not matched to a gene: 9. CDR1 and CDR2 from the germline V gene are LGHNA and YSLEER. For the CDR3, the DNA is TGCGCCAGCAGCCGCGACCTAGCGGGGGCCGTCTACGAGCAGTACTTC. Amino acids: CASSRDLAGAVYEQYF.

The rearrangement uses TRBV16 and TRBJ1-6; TRBD1 might be the D (6 bases). Germline CDR1 KGHSY, CDR2 FQNENV. Trimming took 5 bases from V and 8 from J, leaving 19 bases between them. This CDR3 is 16 amino acids long. This CDR3 reads CASSREGDTRYSPLHF. CDR3 bases: TGTGCCAGCAGCAGGGAAGGGGACACACGGTATTCACCCCTCCACTTT.

This clone showed up just once. The chain employs TRBV7-3 and TRBJ2-1, with 14 bases identical to TRBD2. The trim removed 5 bases at V and 0 bases at J, leaving 6 bases unmatched. This CDR3 has 18 residues. Germline V gene lookup returns CDR1 SGHTA and CDR2 FQGTGA. CDR3 nucleotides: TGTGCCAGCAGCCCACTGGGACTAGCGGGGGACTCCTACAATGAGCAGTTCTTC. It specifies CASSPLGLAGDSYNEQFF.

The rearrangement joins TRBV5-1 to TRBJ1-5; possibly TRBD1 for D (5 bases). Trimming left V 4 bases short and J 3 bases short, with 17 bases between. There are 16 residues in the CDR3. Germline loops: CDR1 SGHRS, CDR2 YFSETQ. In DNA form, the CDR3 reads TGCGCCAGCAGCCCTCACCAGGGAGGGCCCAATCAGCCCCAGCATTTT. It codes for CASSPHQGGPNQPQHF.